The clone carrying this T cell receptor (beta chain) is classed as medium-sized (0.01 to 0.1%) by frequency. The antigen remains undetermined. Multiplex touch-down PCR amplified TRB using TRB-A and TRB-B pools in one tube. TCRdb re-called the multiplex PCR reads; every CDR3 protein appears as one record, without DNA. The sample data list under 7,000 distinct CDR3 sequences. The data stem from a study of T cell clusters in autoimmune cytopenias. Study-wide results and limits: Comparing secondary cytopenia with chronic lymphocytic leukemia showed no cluster-lack signature, apparently masked by lymphoma repertoire.

This CDR3 is built from 14 residues. In germline, CDR1 is MNHEY, CDR2 SMNVEV (reference sequence). Each sample's input was around 250 ng genomic DNA, some 34,000 genome equivalents. The same data also went into a second study, on T cell repertoires in aging, cancer and after chemotherapy.

The rearrangement uses TRBV27 and TRBJ2-2; the TRBD1 assignment by TCRdb is unverifiable without DNA. The sequence was obtained from a human donor in good health. Sequencing was done on a sample of peripheral blood. This CDR3 is CASIGTANTGELFF.